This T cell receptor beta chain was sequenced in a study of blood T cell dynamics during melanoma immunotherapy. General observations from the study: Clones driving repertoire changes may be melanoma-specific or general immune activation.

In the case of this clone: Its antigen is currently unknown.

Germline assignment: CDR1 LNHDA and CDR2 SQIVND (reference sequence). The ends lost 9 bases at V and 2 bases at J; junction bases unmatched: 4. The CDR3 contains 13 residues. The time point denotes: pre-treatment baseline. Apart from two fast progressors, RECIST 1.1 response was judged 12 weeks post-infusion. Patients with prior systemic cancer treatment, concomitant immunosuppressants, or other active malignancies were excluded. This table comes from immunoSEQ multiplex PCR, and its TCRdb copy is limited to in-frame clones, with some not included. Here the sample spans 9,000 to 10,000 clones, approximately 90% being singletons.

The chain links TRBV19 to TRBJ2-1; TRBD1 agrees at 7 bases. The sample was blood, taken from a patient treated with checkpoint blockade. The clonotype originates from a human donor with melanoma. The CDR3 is CASATGAYNEQFF. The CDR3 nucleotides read TGTGCCAGCGCAACAGGGGCCTACAATGAGCAGTTCTTC.